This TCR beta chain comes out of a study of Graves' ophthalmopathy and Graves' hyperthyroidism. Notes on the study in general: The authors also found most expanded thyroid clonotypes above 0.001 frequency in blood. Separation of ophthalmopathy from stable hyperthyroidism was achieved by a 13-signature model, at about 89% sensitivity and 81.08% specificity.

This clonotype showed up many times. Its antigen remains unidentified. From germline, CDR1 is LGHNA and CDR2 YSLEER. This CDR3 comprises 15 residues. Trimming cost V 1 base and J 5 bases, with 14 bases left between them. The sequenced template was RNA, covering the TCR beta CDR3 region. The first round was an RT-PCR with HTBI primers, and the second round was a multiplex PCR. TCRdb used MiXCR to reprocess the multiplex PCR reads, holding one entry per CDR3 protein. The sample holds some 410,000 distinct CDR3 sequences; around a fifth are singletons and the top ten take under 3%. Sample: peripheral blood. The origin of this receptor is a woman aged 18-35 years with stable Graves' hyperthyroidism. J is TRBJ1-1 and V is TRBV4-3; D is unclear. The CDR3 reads CASSQVTNRPTEAFF. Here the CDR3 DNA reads TGCGCCAGCAGCCAAGTTACCAATCGACCGACTGAAGCTTTCTTT.